This T cell receptor beta chain was found in a study of shared clonotypes between healthy human individuals. Looked up from germline, CDR1 is SGHRS and CDR2 is YFSETQ. J was trimmed by 2 bases and V by 4 bases; bases with no gene match: 13. This CDR3 comprises 17 residues. At deep level, the assay was performed. Clones were read by immunoSEQ multiplex PCR, and TCRdb kept only the in-frame ones, dropping some. Here the sample spans about 2.5 million clones, 92% being singletons. This receptor was taken from a man between 18 and 29 years old in good health. Some clones in this sample may be carry-over from other donors' samples. Sequenced input: naive CD4+ T cells from PBMCs. The subset was: CD45RA+ positively selected. The V call is TRBV5-1, the J call TRBJ2-7; 9 nucleotides agree with TRBD1. The CDR3 loop reads CASSGTGTGRLTYEQYF. The CDR3 region has the DNA TGCGCCAGCAGCGGGACGGGGACAGGGAGGTTAACCTACGAGCAGTACTTC.